Each of the 2 T cell receptor beta chains below was sequenced from the same sample in a study of blood T cell repertoires in COVID-19. The protocol was immunoSEQ multiplex PCR, while the TCRdb copy is restricted to in-frame clones and leaves out a portion. The data contain almost 70,000 clones, more than 70% of them seen just once; the ten biggest clones take up around 6.4%. Sequencing was performed on peripheral blood. The receptors were gathered from a woman aged 65 to 85 with acute or convalescent COVID-19.

The chain has TRBV7-6 and TRBJ1-1, with TRBD1 matching 7 bases. This CDR3 spans 18 amino acids. Trimming at V came to 2 bases and at J to 1 base, leaving 13 bases not matched to a gene. CDR1 is SGHVS, CDR2 FNYEAQ, per germline. This CDR3 reads CASSLNVRGPASNTEAFF. CDR3 in DNA: TGTGCCAGCAGCTTAAATGTAAGGGGGCCCGCATCGAACACTGAAGCTTTCTTT.

The CDR3 DNA follows: TGTGCCAGCAGTCCTGACAGGAGCAATCAGCCCCAGCATTTT. It encodes CASSPDRSNQPQHF. The V gene is TRBV3-1 (or the pseudogene TRBV3-2), the J gene TRBJ1-5, with TRBD1 as a possible D gene (6 bases). With 6 bases removed from V and 1 base from J, the gap between germline ends came to 10 bases. The germline V gene encodes CDR1 LGHDT and CDR2 YNNKEL (reference sequence). The CDR3 loop spans 14 amino acids.